A few counts support the clone carrying this T cell receptor beta chain. No antigen is known for it. This sample was taken from a study of identical twins. Study-level results: Modelling approaches yielded underestimates of out-of-frame TCR alpha sharing between monozygotic twins. Twin pairs had excess sharing that was weaker in beta out-of-frame sequences. Researchers reported excess low generation probability among twin-shared out-of-frame alpha sequences.

This CDR3 is built from 15 residues. V was clipped by 4 bases and J by 2 bases, with 16 bases between them. Looked up from germline, CDR1 is SGHKS and CDR2 is YYEKEE (reference sequence). TCRdb called the 5' RACE reads again in MiXCR, with one record for every CDR3 protein. This sample has nearly 650,000 distinct CDR3 sequences, with less than 9% found just once. These data were also reused for a study on yellow fever vaccine responses in identical twins.

The chain uses TRBV5-5 and TRBJ2-7, with TRBD1 as a possible D gene (6 bases). Sequencing input: PBMCs. The sequence derives from a woman aged 18-30 years in good health. The CDR3 nucleotides are TGTGCCAGCAGCCCACCCGGGACAATTACCTACGAGCAGTACTTC. It specifies CASSPPGTITYEQYF. Full variable domain (remainder filled in from reference TRBV5-5 and TRBJ2-7): DAGVTQSPTHLIKTRGQQVTLRCSPISGHKSVSWYQQVLGQGPQFIFQYYEKEERGRGNFPDRFSARQFPNYSSELNVNALLLGDSALYLCASSPPGTITYEQYFGPGTRLTVT.